Listed below are T cell receptor beta chains from one sample, sequenced in a study of blood T cells in healthy people across ages. TCRdb analysed the 5' RACE reads with MiXCR anew, one entry per CDR3 protein. Among roughly 700,000 distinct CDR3 sequences listed, roughly 50% were seen once. Sequenced material: blood. Source of these receptors: a woman aged 60-70 years in good health. Both conserved end residues are part of each CDR3. Each record gives: CDR3 protein, V gene, D gene, J gene. A D gene is named only where the DNA matches it firmly.

CDR3: CASRNGSTLRQGLLYEQYF
V: TRBV6-2/TRBV6-3
D: -
J: TRBJ2-7

CDR3: CASNSRTVVGQYF
V: TRBV6-2/TRBV6-3
D: -
J: TRBJ2-7

CDR3: CASSQQTGSGANVLTF
V: TRBV7-9
D: -
J: TRBJ2-6

CDR3: CSVTRGAYDYTF
V: TRBV29-1
D: TRBD1
J: TRBJ1-2

CDR3: CASSLSTSGSEQYF
V: TRBV7-2
D: TRBD2
J: -

CDR3: CSASLGGTAFF
V: TRBV20-1
D: -
J: TRBJ1-1

CDR3: CSAIRTSGLREQYF
V: TRBV20-1
D: TRBD2
J: -

CDR3: CASSLEPSGYTF
V: TRBV7-2
D: -
J: TRBJ1-2

CDR3: CASSEDRKRGELFF
V: TRBV2
D: -
J: TRBJ2-2

CDR3: CASSLGDPYNEQFF
V: TRBV28
D: -
J: TRBJ2-1

CDR3: CASSLEQGPYNEQYF
V: TRBV5-1
D: -
J: TRBJ2-5

CDR3: CASSHQDRGNQPQHF
V: TRBV3-1
D: TRBD1
J: TRBJ1-5

CDR3: CASSQVSARDSYEQYF
V: TRBV3-1
D: -
J: TRBJ2-7

CDR3: CSVSQGIDYGYTF
V: TRBV29-1
D: -
J: TRBJ1-2

CDR3: CASSLVGAYEQYF
V: TRBV7-2
D: -
J: TRBJ2-7

CDR3: CASSPRIRGTGANVLTF
V: TRBV7-9
D: -
J: TRBJ2-6

CDR3: CASSAKQGGDTGELFF
V: TRBV7-3
D: -
J: TRBJ2-2

CDR3: CASSQDLTSGRESTDTQYF
V: TRBV4-3
D: TRBD2
J: TRBJ2-3

CDR3: CASSLGAPNTEAFF
V: TRBV28
D: -
J: TRBJ1-1

CDR3: CSVVVAGRASHEQFF
V: TRBV29-1
D: TRBD2
J: TRBJ2-1

CDR3: CASSLNANSYEQYF
V: TRBV7-9
D: -
J: TRBJ2-7

CDR3: CASSQILIGAKQYF
V: TRBV14
D: -
J: TRBJ2-5

CDR3: CASSKRDSKTYEQYF
V: TRBV9
D: TRBD1
J: TRBJ2-7

CDR3: CASSLGLADIAREQYF
V: TRBV5-1
D: TRBD2
J: TRBJ2-4

CDR3: CASSYPPNNEQFF
V: TRBV6-6
D: -
J: TRBJ2-1